This record looks at one T cell receptor beta chain sequence and its context. Its target antigen remains unknown. Base quality data are lacking; no much larger clone is found one base away. CD8 naive samples were obtained by positive selection for CCR7 among CD45RO-negative cells, yielding a CD45RA+CCR7+ population from which TemRA cells were excluded. Healthy HIV-negative adults with no recently reported acute infections or vaccinations were included as donors. Every donor was a Caucasian adult living in Nashville, Tennessee, USA. Blood was obtained by leukapheresis, after which PBMCs were separated by Ficoll-Histopaque density gradient centrifugation and cryopreserved in liquid nitrogen vapor phase. Analytical flow cytometry was used to check the purity and quantity of every magnetically sorted T cell population. Genomic DNA was isolated from each sorted fraction and quantified by UV absorbance on a Nanodrop 2000c.

Taken from cysteine to phenylalanine, the CDR3 has 12 residues. Only CDR3 DNA remains: 36 bases, in frame from the first base. CDR1 and CDR2 were assigned from the germline V gene as MNHEY and SVGAGI. Trimming at the junction amounts to 5 bases on V and 11 bases on J, and the germline ends lie 12 bases apart. This entry comes from a study of shared clonotypes between healthy human individuals (dated by TCRdb to between 2020 and 2021). About the study as a whole: The cohort comprised two women and three men aged 18 to 49 years. For each donor, CD4 naive and CD4 memory were each run on three plates, CD8 naive on two plates, and CD8 memory on one plate. To estimate repertoire size and how much clonotypes are shared between individuals, the study performed deep sequencing of blood TCR repertoires from about five healthy adults. To increase sequencing depth and limit assay-specific biases, TCR repertoire library preparation and sequencing were carried out by different laboratories using diverse techniques. Each donor's leukapheresis produced roughly between about 0.85 and 10 billion PBMCs. On the study overall, not on this receptor specifically: The small number of donors limited the genetic and exposure-history diversity represented. Naive subsets generally had larger estimated clonotype richness than memory subsets did. Sampling was restricted to blood, and TCR repertoires in tissue are likely to differ from TCR repertoires in blood. Clonotypes shared by all four sorted-subset donors showed higher generation probabilities than non-shared clonotypes. Incomplete sequencing was indicated by rarefaction of sorted-subset datasets, despite the large sequencing depth. Pairwise subsampling indicated that sequencing depth was expected to affect the degree of clonotype sharing among donors. Sharing across a few donors was observed for about 5% of naive CD4, over 3% of naive CD8, 2% to 2.5% of memory CD4, and about 0.4% of memory CD8 clonotypes.

Using the deep immunoSEQ assay, TCR CDR3 regions were amplified from genomic DNA by multiplex PCR. For each cell subset, the extracted genomic DNA was distributed evenly across all wells of several immunoSEQ 96-well plates, and each plate served as one replicate. For sorted subsets, roughly 0.2 ug genomic DNA, equal to 30,000 or so T cell genomes, was loaded into each replicate PCR. Purified libraries were measured with a Qubit 3.0 fluorometer, size-checked on a Bioanalyzer 2100, and measured again with the KAPA Library Quantification kit. A separate single-read 150-cycle Illumina NextSeq 550 flow cell was used to sequence each immunoSEQ 96-well plate. From the authors' description of their analysis: Because the immunoSEQ output held only junctional sequences and lacked quality scores, the filtering could not match the filtering applied to full-length reads. Sequences were annotated with PyIR, a Python wrapper for IgBLAST v1.9, and V/J genes and CDR3 were assigned using IMGT germline references. Reads were filtered out if the reads had weak V/J assignments (E-value above 1e-6), no CDR3, stop codons, out-of-frame junctions, or ambiguous translated residues. V3J clonotypes were defined as sequences sharing the same inferred V gene, J gene, and CDR3 amino acid sequence. The percentage overlap between two repertoires was calculated by dividing the number of shared unique clonotypes by the size of the smaller repertoire. Richness of each repertoire was evaluated using RTK rarefaction, the Chao1 estimator, and Recon v2.1 estimates of unobserved clonotypes. Generation probabilities were computed with OLGA for all TCRbeta clonotypes obtained by the gDNA method from a few donors. Here the immuneACCESS table is served through TCRdb, limited to in-frame sequences with V and J called. Missing clones are a known gap in these copies; in checked studies unresolved V genes cover under half, and the rest lacks a known reason. V, J and clone size were drawn from that table, and D and trimming were deduced from the DNA. The sample table holds about 820,000 clones, of which roughly 92% were seen once. Approximately 25% of the sample lies in the top ten.

This clonotype was sampled from a man aged 30 to 39 in good health. The chain links TRBV6-5 with TRBJ1-4; TRBD1 is a weak D gene call, 5 bases matching. The material sequenced was naive CD8+ T cells sorted from blood. What the cell subset or site label conveys for this sample: CD45RA+CCR7+. The encoded CDR3 is CASSPPGGKLFF. Here is the DNA: TGTGCCAGCAGTCCCCCGGGGGGGAAACTGTTTTTT.